This entry concerns a single T cell receptor beta chain. Sequencing was performed with immunoSEQ multiplex PCR; in TCRdb, only in-frame clones are kept and a portion is missing. The profile shows some 360,000 clones, 88% of them singletons. The V and J ends lost 4 bases and 4 bases respectively, with 14 bases between them. There are 14 residues in the CDR3. Germline CDR1 SGHRS, CDR2 YFSETQ. The source of the sample is a study of blood T cell repertoires in COVID-19. The clonotype was recovered from a woman in her 30s who had been exposed to COVID-19. This chain uses TRBV5-1 with TRBJ1-2; D is perhaps TRBD1 (6 bases). Sequencing was done on a sample of PBMCs or T cells enriched from blood (not recorded which). CDR3 DNA sequence: TGCGCCAGCAGCCGTTTCGGACAGAGCTATGGCTACACCTTC. Translated, it gives CASSRFGQSYGYTF.